The subject of this entry is one TCR beta chain. The assay was immunoSEQ multiplex PCR, and TCRdb's table has in-frame clones only and misses some. The sample contains under 55,000 clones, roughly nine tenths of which appear only once. The data are from a study of T cell changes during pregnancy in multiple sclerosis. Specimen: CD8+ T cells from peripheral blood mononuclear cells, collected after pregnancy. This sequence originates from a female donor with multiple sclerosis, enrolled in a pregnancy study.

The CDR3 loop is CASSQVLSVSLGGKDNEQFF. The CDR3 coding sequence is TGCGCCAGCAGCCAAGTCCTCTCGGTCTCGTTAGGGGGCAAGGACAATGAGCAGTTCTTC. The V and J genes are TRBV4-1 and TRBJ2-1, with TRBD1 matching 7 bases. V dropped 1 base and J dropped 5; count of bases not matched to a gene: 20. The CDR3 has 20 amino acids. Looked up from germline, CDR1 is MGHRA and CDR2 is YSYEKL.